Each of the 13 T cell receptor beta chains below was sequenced from the same sample in a study of blood T cell repertoires in COVID-19. Assay: immunoSEQ multiplex PCR; the TCRdb copy retains only in-frame clones and omits some. Altogether around 180,000 clones are present, around three quarters being singletons, with the ten largest covering 15% to 20%. The sample comprised peripheral blood. These receptor sequences come from a man aged 60 to 69 with active or convalescent COVID-19.

This chain joins TRBV21-1 and TRBJ2-7; TRBD2, the D gene given by the table, was not confirmed from the DNA. TRBV21-1 is listed as a pseudogene. The CDR3 is 17 amino acids. The CDR3 sequence is CASSTWNSEGSSYEQYF. As DNA, the CDR3 is TGTGCCAGCAGCACCTGGAACTCCGAGGGAAGCTCCTACGAGCAGTACTTC.

The J gene is TRBJ1-1, the V gene TRBV11-1; D perhaps matches TRBD1 (6 bases). The V gene lost 5 bases and the J gene lost 7 bases, with 14 bases spanning the gap. The CDR3 has 13 residues. In germline, CDR1 is SGHAT, CDR2 FQDESV (reference sequence). CDR3 DNA: TGTGCCAGCAGCCCTACAGGGTTTGGTGAAGCTTTCTTT. Translated: CASSPTGFGEAFF.

The V and J genes are TRBV6-4 and TRBJ1-5; D perhaps matches TRBD1 (6 bases). Germline V gene sequence: CDR1 MRHNA, CDR2 SNTAGT. Trimming stripped 6 bases from V and 3 bases from J, with 12 bases between. This CDR3 comprises 14 residues. The CDR3 DNA is TGTGCCAGCAGGACTACAGGGCACAATCAGCCCCAGCATTTT. Translated: CASRTTGHNQPQHF.

The genes are TRBV28 and TRBJ1-1, with D unclear. The CDR3 extends over 13 amino acids. V was clipped by 4 bases and J by 3 bases, with 9 bases between them. Germline CDR1 reads MDHEN; CDR2 reads SYDVKM. CDR3 protein: CASSWPPDTEAFF. In DNA form, the CDR3 reads TGTGCCAGCAGTTGGCCTCCTGACACTGAAGCTTTCTTT.

The chain links TRBV30 to TRBJ2-4; 10 bases are a match to TRBD2. CDR3 size: 17 residues. J gave up 7 bases and V 0 bases, and 12 bases lay outside the gene matches. Germline values: CDR1 GTSNPN, CDR2 SVGIG (reference sequence). DNA for the CDR3: TGTGCCTGGAGTGTAAATCCGACTAGCGGGCGAGGGAACATTCAGTACTTC. Translated: CAWSVNPTSGRGNIQYF.

This chain links TRBV23-1 with TRBJ2-7; 9 bases align to TRBD1. TRBV23-1 falls under the ORF class, with uncertain function. The V gene end was trimmed by 4 bases and the J gene end by 0 bases; junction bases not matched to a gene: 25. The CDR3 length is 22 residues. The CDR3 sequence is CASSPKGQGVCGRVLNSYEQYF. DNA for the CDR3: TGCGCCAGCAGTCCAAAGGGACAGGGCGTATGTGGGAGGGTCCTGAACTCCTACGAGCAGTACTTC.

The chain couples TRBV3-1 (or the pseudogene TRBV3-2) to TRBJ2-1, with 9 positions matching TRBD1. CDR1 is LGHDT, CDR2 YNNKEL, per germline (reference sequence). The CDR3 has 16 amino acids. J gave up 8 bases and V 4 bases, and 12 bases lay outside the gene matches. CDR3 in DNA: TGTGCCAGCAGCCCACGGTGGACAGGGGTTGGGGATGAGCAGTTCTTC. Translating it yields CASSPRWTGVGDEQFF.

The V and J genes are TRBV5-6 and TRBJ1-4; TRBD1 agrees at 9 bases. The CDR3 contains 15 residues. The junction had 3 bases not matched to a gene; V was cut back by 1 base and J by 5 bases. From germline, CDR1 is SGHDT and CDR2 YYEEEE. The CDR3 DNA sequence: TGTGCCAGCAGCTTGAGGGGGACAGGGAATGAAAAACTGTTTTTT. Encoded protein: CASSLRGTGNEKLFF. The variable domain in full, with the rest retrieved from reference TRBV5-6 and TRBJ1-4, is DAGVTQSPTHLIKTRGQQVTLRCSPKSGHDTVSWYQQALGQGPQFIFQYYEEEERQRGNFPDRFSGHQFPNYSSELNVNALLLGDSALYLCASSLRGTGNEKLFFGSGTQLSVL.

Only one count was recorded for this clone. The rearrangement joins TRBV10-3 to TRBJ2-1; 10 nucleotides line up with TRBD2. V was pared by 0 bases and J by 9 bases, with 8 bases of the junction left unmatched. Germline-derived CDR1 and CDR2 are ENHRY and SYGVKD. CDR3 length: 16 residues. The CDR3 region has the DNA TGTGCCATCAGTGAGTCTGGGACTAGCGACCCAACTGAGCAGTTCTTC. Protein: CAISESGTSDPTEQFF.

The chain carries TRBV5-1 and TRBJ1-1; D perhaps matches TRBD1 (6 bases). The CDR3 extends over 16 amino acids. Germline V gene data show CDR1 as SGHRS and CDR2 as YFSETQ. V lost 0 bases and J 0 bases, leaving 12 bases between the germline ends. CDR3 residues: CASSLGTDGMNTEAFF. The CDR3 DNA reads TGCGCCAGCAGCTTGGGGACAGACGGCATGAACACTGAAGCTTTCTTT.

V usage is TRBV5-6 and J usage is TRBJ1-1; D gene ambiguous. The CDR3 contains 13 residues. The germline CDR1 and CDR2 sequences are SGHDT and YYEEEE. Between the trimmed V and J ends, which lost 4 bases and 2 bases, there was a span of 9 bases. The CDR3 bases are TGTGCCAGCAGCGGCCACAGAAACACTGAAGCTTTCTTT. Translated, it gives CASSGHRNTEAFF.

A note on this clone: A read error may account for a junction end that differs from germline. The V and J genes are TRBV12-3 or TRBV12-4 and TRBJ1-1; D gene ambiguous. CDR3 size: 9 residues. DNA of the CDR3: TGTGCCAGCAGTTTCCCCCCAATCTTT. Translated, it gives CASSFPPIF.

The V call is TRBV27, the J call TRBJ2-5; perhaps TRBD2 as D (5 bases). The germline V and J ends were trimmed by 4 bases and 0 bases, with 12 bases remaining between them. Germline-derived CDR1 and CDR2 are MNHEY and SMNVEV (reference sequence). CDR3 size: 15 residues. This CDR3 reads CASSYRRGYQETQYF. The CDR3 bases are TGTGCCAGCAGTTATCGCCGGGGTTACCAAGAGACCCAGTACTTC.